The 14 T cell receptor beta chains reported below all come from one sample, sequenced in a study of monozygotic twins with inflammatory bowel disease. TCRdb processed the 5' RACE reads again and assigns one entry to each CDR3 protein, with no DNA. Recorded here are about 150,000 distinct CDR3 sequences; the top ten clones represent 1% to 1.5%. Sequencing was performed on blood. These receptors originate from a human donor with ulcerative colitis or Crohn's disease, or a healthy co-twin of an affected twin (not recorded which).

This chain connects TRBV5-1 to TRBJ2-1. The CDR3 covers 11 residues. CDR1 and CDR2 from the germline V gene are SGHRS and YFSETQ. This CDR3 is CASSFNNEQFF.

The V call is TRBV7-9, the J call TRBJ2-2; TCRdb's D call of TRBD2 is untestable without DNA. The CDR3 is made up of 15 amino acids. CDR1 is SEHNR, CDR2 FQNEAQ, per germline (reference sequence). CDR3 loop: CASLAGTINTGELFF.

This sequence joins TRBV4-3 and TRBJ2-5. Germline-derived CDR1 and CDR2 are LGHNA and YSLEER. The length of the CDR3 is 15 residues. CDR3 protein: CASSQDQRPWETQYF.

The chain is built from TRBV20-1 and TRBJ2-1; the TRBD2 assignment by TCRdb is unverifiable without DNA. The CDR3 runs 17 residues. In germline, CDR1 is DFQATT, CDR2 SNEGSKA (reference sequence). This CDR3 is CSATGLAVLGTYNEQFF.

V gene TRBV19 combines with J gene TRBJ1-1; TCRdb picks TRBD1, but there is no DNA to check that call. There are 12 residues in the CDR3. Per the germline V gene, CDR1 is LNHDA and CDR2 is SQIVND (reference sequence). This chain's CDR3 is CASIWGISQAFF.

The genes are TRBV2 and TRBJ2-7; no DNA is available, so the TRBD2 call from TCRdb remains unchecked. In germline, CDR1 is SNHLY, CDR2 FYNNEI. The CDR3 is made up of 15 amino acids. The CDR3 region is CASSETSMSSYEQYF. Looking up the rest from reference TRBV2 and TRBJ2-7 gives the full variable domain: EPEVTQTPSHQVTQMGQEVILRCVPISNHLYFYWYRQILGQKVEFLVSFYNNEISEKSEIFDDQFSVERPDGSNFTLKIRSTKLEDSAMYFCASSETSMSSYEQYFGPGTRLTVT.

The CDR3 loop reads CASSINRRTDTQYF. The V and J genes are TRBV19 and TRBJ2-3. Germline CDR1 LNHDA, CDR2 SQIVND (reference sequence). The CDR3 covers 14 residues.

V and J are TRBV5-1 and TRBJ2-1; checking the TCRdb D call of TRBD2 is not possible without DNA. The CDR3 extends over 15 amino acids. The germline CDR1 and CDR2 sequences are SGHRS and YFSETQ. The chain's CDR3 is CASSLEAGVFFEQFF.

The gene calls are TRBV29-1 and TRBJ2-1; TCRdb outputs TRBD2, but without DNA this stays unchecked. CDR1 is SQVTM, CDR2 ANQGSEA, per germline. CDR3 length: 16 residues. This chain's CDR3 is CSVKGTSGARYNEQFF.

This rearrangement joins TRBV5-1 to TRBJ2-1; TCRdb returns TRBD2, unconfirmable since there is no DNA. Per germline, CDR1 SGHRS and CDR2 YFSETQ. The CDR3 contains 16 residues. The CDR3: CASSRDGLAATNEQFF.

CDR3 in amino acids: CASSPPTGNYGYTF. The chain carries TRBV18 and TRBJ1-2. The CDR3 has 14 residues. Germline values: CDR1 KGHSH, CDR2 LQKENI.

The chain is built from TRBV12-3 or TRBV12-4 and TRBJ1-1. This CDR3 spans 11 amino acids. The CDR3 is CASSPGSEAFF.

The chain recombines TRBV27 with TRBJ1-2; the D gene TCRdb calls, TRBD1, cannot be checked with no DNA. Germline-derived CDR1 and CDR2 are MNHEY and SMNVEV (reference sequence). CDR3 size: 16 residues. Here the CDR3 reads CASSSLLGGANYGYTF.

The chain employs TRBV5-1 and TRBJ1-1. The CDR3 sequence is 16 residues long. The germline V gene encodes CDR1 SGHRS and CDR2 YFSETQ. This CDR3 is CASSPPGREGGTEAFF.